These T cell receptor beta chains were read from a single sample in a study of blood T cell repertoires in COVID-19. Method: immunoSEQ multiplex PCR; TCRdb's copy keeps in-frame clones and lacks some. The sample lists more than 50,000 clones; more than 60% were seen once. The source material was peripheral blood. All receptors come from a woman in her seventies with acute or convalescent COVID-19. Both conserved end residues are part of each CDR3. Each record gives: CDR3 protein, CDR3 DNA, V gene, clone size, J gene, D gene. The D gene is left open where the match is weak. Only part of the rows carry a size: once, few, many, or a class if the clone is expanded.

CASSRQTGATEAFF TGTGCCAGCAGCCGCCAGACAGGGGCCACTGAAGCTTTCTTT TRBV3-1/TRBV3-2 few TRBJ1-1 TRBD1
CASSPQGAGNTEAFF TGTGCCAGCAGCCCGCAGGGGGCGGGTAACACTGAAGCTTTCTTT TRBV7-9 - TRBJ1-1 TRBD1
CATSRHRGWEEDQPQHF TGTGCCACCAGCAGACATAGGGGTTGGGAGGAAGATCAGCCCCAGCATTTT TRBV15 - TRBJ1-5 -
CASSLPQGAVEKLFF TGTGCCAGCAGCCTTCCACAGGGGGCAGTGGAAAAACTGTTTTTT TRBV3-1/TRBV3-2 - TRBJ1-4 TRBD1
CAWSVGGQAMYGYTF TGTGCCTGGAGTGTAGGCGGACAGGCGATGTATGGCTACACCTTC TRBV30 few TRBJ1-2 TRBD1
CAGTEQGHQETQYF TGTGCCGGAACCGAACAGGGCCACCAAGAGACCCAGTACTTC TRBV5-4 - TRBJ2-5 -
CASSLRKSRGQAYGYTF TGTGCCAGCAGCTTACGGAAAAGTAGGGGACAGGCCTATGGCTACACCTTC TRBV13 - TRBJ1-2 TRBD1
CGIKQGNTGELFF TGTGGCATAAAACAGGGGAACACCGGGGAGCTGTTTTTT TRBV6-5 few TRBJ2-2 -
CASSQDFRYGYTF TGCGCCAGCAGCCAAGATTTCCGCTATGGCTACACCTTC TRBV4-1 - TRBJ1-2 -
CASSLNRDTEAFF TGTGCCAGCAGTTTAAACAGGGACACTGAAGCTTTCTTT TRBV11-3 - TRBJ1-1 -
CASSLRGSSGEQFF TGTGCCAGCAGCTTAAGGGGGAGTTCTGGTGAGCAGTTCTTC TRBV11-2 many TRBJ2-1 -
CASSPSLNTEAFF TGTGCCAGCTCTCCGTCCCTGAACACTGAAGCTTTCTTT TRBV18 - TRBJ1-1 -
CASTPGTAYNEQFF TGTGCCAGCACTCCCGGGACAGCCTACAATGAGCAGTTCTTC TRBV5-5 - TRBJ2-1 TRBD1
CASSVNTDTQYF TGTGCCAGCAGCGTAAACACAGATACGCAGTATTTT TRBV11-1 - TRBJ2-3 -
CASSLSDSPNSPLHF TGTGCCAGCAGCTTATCCGACAGTCCCAATTCACCCCTCCACTTT TRBV11-1 - TRBJ1-6 -
CAWSTGSLNTEAFF TGTGCCTGGAGTACAGGAAGTTTGAACACTGAAGCTTTCTTT TRBV30 - TRBJ1-1 -
CASSLGLASGIDEQFF TGTGCCAGCAGCTTAGGCTTGGCTAGCGGGATCGATGAGCAGTTCTTC TRBV7-9 - TRBJ2-1 TRBD2
CASRFRGRNTGELFF TGTGCCAGCAGGTTTAGGGGCAGGAACACCGGGGAGCTGTTTTTT TRBV27 - TRBJ2-2 -
CASSFGLTSYNEQFF TGTGCCAGCAGCTTCGGACTTACCTCCTACAATGAGCAGTTCTTC TRBV7-2 - TRBJ2-1 -
CASSIPQGANGYTF TGTGCCAGTAGTATACCTCAGGGGGCGAATGGCTACACCTTC TRBV19 - TRBJ1-2 TRBD1
CASSPDFTDTQYF TGTGCCAGCAGCCCGGACTTCACAGATACGCAGTATTTT TRBV5-4 - TRBJ2-3 -
CASSVVAGGDYGYTF TGTGCCAGCAGCGTAGTGGCAGGGGGCGACTATGGCTACACCTTC TRBV9 - TRBJ1-2 TRBD1
CASSVGVTGGSGGELFF TGTGCCAGCAGCGTAGGAGTGACAGGGGGCTCGGGCGGGGAGCTGTTTTTT TRBV9 - TRBJ2-2 TRBD1
CASRPADRENSPLHF TGTGCCAGCAGACCAGCGGACAGGGAGAATTCACCCCTCCACTTT TRBV6-5 - TRBJ1-6 TRBD1
CASSLNPGGSGNGYTF TGTGCCAGCAGCTTAAATCCGGGGGGCTCCGGGAATGGCTACACCTTC TRBV7-3 - TRBJ1-2 -
CASSPRGDGNQPQHF TGTGCCAGCTCACCACGGGGGGATGGCAATCAGCCCCAGCATTTT TRBV18 many TRBJ1-5 -
CASSQGQASSYNEQFF TGCGCCAGCAGCCAAGGACAGGCCAGCTCCTACAATGAGCAGTTCTTC TRBV10-1 - TRBJ2-1 TRBD1
CSVVKGGQGAYEQYF TGCAGCGTTGTAAAAGGGGGACAGGGGGCGTACGAGCAGTACTTC TRBV29-1 - TRBJ2-7 TRBD1
CASAQGGQDYSPLHF TGTGCCAGCGCCCAGGGGGGACAGGACTATTCACCCCTCCACTTT TRBV25-1 few TRBJ1-6 TRBD1
CASRVTSGGPGELFF TGTGCCAGCAGGGTGACTAGCGGGGGCCCCGGGGAGCTGTTTTTT TRBV6-5 - TRBJ2-2 TRBD2
CASSLGGLTDTQYF TGCGCCAGCAGCTTGGGGGGGCTCACAGATACGCAGTATTTT TRBV5-1 - TRBJ2-3 -
CASSLSGTGNAEAFF TGTGCCAGCAGTCTCTCCGGGACAGGGAACGCTGAAGCTTTCTTT TRBV2 - TRBJ1-1 TRBD1
CASSLEGTGYLETQYF TGTGCCAGCAGCTTGGAAGGGACAGGGTATCTCGAGACCCAGTACTTC TRBV5-5 many TRBJ2-5 TRBD1
CASSVRGAEEQYF TGCGCCAGCAGCGTAAGAGGCGCGGAAGAGCAGTACTTC TRBV5-1 - TRBJ2-7 -
CASSRFDTGGVLAFF TGTGCCAGCAGTCGGTTTGATACGGGGGGAGTCTTAGCTTTCTTT TRBV2 few TRBJ1-1 -